Each of the 20 T cell receptor beta chains below was sequenced from the same sample in a study of metastatic and nonmetastatic thyroid tumors. TCRdb recomputed clones from the PCR reads via MiXCR. The table lists about 33,000 clones, 11% of them singletons. Not a single patient had been given any form of treatment at any point before undergoing thyroid surgery. Sequenced: blood. The receptors were gathered from a female donor with papillary thyroid cancer or a benign thyroid nodule (not recorded which). Some clones in this sample may be carry-over from other donors' samples.

In the case of this clone: A much larger clone differs by one base, so this may be a read error. The conserved phenylalanine or tryptophan is not found at the CDR3 terminus, so this likely reflects a read error. CDR3 protein: CALTEGLAGSEQYL. The CDR3 DNA is TGTGCGCTGACTGAGGGACTAGCGGGCTCCGAGCAGTACCTC. The genes are TRBV7-9 and TRBJ2-7, with 12 bases aligning to TRBD2. The CDR3 has 14 amino acids. Germline CDR1 reads SEHNR; CDR2 reads FQNEAQ (reference sequence).

The gene calls are TRBV28 and TRBJ2-2; D is perhaps TRBD1 (6 bases). The CDR3 spans 16 residues. V gave up 3 bases and J gave up 0 bases, with 11 bases separating them. Germline assignment: CDR1 MDHEN and CDR2 SYDVKM. The CDR3 protein is CASSFLGTPNTGELFF. In DNA, the CDR3 is TGTGCCAGCAGTTTTCTAGGGACACCGAACACCGGGGAGCTGTTTTTT.

This clone has at least ten counts. V is TRBV6-2 or TRBV6-3 and J is TRBJ2-1, with TRBD1 as a possible D gene (5 bases). V lost 7 bases to trimming and J lost 5 bases, with 15 bases between them. Germline CDR1 reads MNHEY; CDR2 reads SVGEGT. The CDR3 is 14 amino acids. The CDR3 bases are TGTGCCAGCACCTTCCCCCTCAGGGACAATGAGCAGTTCTTC. Translated: CASTFPLRDNEQFF.

The chain carries TRBV5-5 and TRBJ2-7; D possibly uses TRBD1 or TRBD2 (6 bases each). The CDR3 loop spans 16 amino acids. With 2 bases removed from V and 9 bases from J, the gap between germline ends came to 24 bases. Germline V gives CDR1 SGHKS, CDR2 YYEKEE (reference sequence). The CDR3 reads CASSFPGAGGTGVQYF. The CDR3 coding sequence is TGTGCCAGCAGCTTCCCCGGGGCCGGGGGCACGGGAGTGCAGTACTTC. Full variable domain (remainder filled in from reference TRBV5-5 and TRBJ2-7): DAGVTQSPTHLIKTRGQQVTLRCSPISGHKSVSWYQQVLGQGPQFIFQYYEKEERGRGNFPDRFSARQFPNYSSELNVNALLLGDSALYLCASSFPGAGGTGVQYFGPGTRLTVT.

This clone was counted at least ten times. V is TRBV20-1 and J is TRBJ1-6; possibly TRBD1 for D (5 bases). The CDR3 is made up of 17 amino acids. Germline lookup yields CDR1 DFQATT and CDR2 SNEGSKA (reference sequence). V was shortened by 5 bases and J by 8 bases, with 25 bases between the two germline ends. The DNA for the CDR3 is TGCAGTGCTTTACGGAGGGTCGACAGTGGGTTGCATTCACCCCTCCACTTT. It translates to CSALRRVDSGLHSPLHF.

This clone was counted at least ten times. V is TRBV24-1 and J is TRBJ2-1; D is unclear. CDR3 length: 11 amino acids. V shed 5 bases and J shed 6 bases, with 4 bases lying between them. Germline V lookup: CDR1 KGHDR, CDR2 SFDVKD. The CDR3 spells CATSGTNEQFF. DNA of the CDR3: TGTGCCACCAGTGGGACCAATGAGCAGTTCTTC.

The chain is built from TRBV5-6 and TRBJ2-7; unclear D gene. V was cut by 1 base and J by 2 bases, with 4 bases left in between. The CDR3 covers 12 residues. CDR1 and CDR2 (germline): SGHDT, YYEEEE. The DNA for the CDR3 is TGTGCCAGCAGCTTGTCCACCTACGAGCAGTACTTC. It yields the protein CASSLSTYEQYF. Full variable domain (missing parts from reference TRBV5-6 and TRBJ2-7): DAGVTQSPTHLIKTRGQQVTLRCSPKSGHDTVSWYQQALGQGPQFIFQYYEEEERQRGNFPDRFSGHQFPNYSSELNVNALLLGDSALYLCASSLSTYEQYFGPGTRLTVT.

This clone was recorded at least ten times. This chain joins TRBV14 and TRBJ2-7, with no clear D. The CDR3 runs to 14 residues. The ends were cut back, 5 bases at V and 0 bases at J, with 11 bases in the middle. The V gene's germline CDR1 is SGHDN and CDR2 FVKESK. The CDR3 bases are TGTGCCAGCAGCGCCCGACAAAGCTCCTACGAGCAGTACTTC. As protein: CASSARQSSYEQYF.

This clone was recorded at least ten times. The V call is TRBV9, the J call TRBJ1-2, with a tentative D call TRBD1 (6 bases). The CDR3 sequence is 15 residues long. The germline CDR1 and CDR2 sequences are SGDLS and YYNGEE. The V gene lost 0 bases and the J gene lost 4 bases, with 13 bases spanning the gap. CDR3 DNA: TGTGCCAGCAGCGTAGGGGGGCTCAGTATCTATGGCTACACCTTC. Encoded protein: CASSVGGLSIYGYTF.

This clone has a count of ten or more. The chain carries TRBV4-1 and TRBJ2-7, with D possibly being TRBD2 (5 bases). Germline V gene sequence: CDR1 MGHRA, CDR2 YSYEKL. The CDR3 extends over 17 amino acids. Trimming pared 1 base from V and 2 bases from J, leaving 18 bases between. In nucleotides, the CDR3 is TGCGCCAGCAGCCAAGGTCGGTCAAGCGGCAGTACCTACGAGCAGTACTTC. It codes for CASSQGRSSGSTYEQYF.

A note on this clone: At one end, the junction sequence differs from germline, possibly due to a read error. The chain recombines TRBV12-5 with TRBJ1-1; no firm D call. The length of the CDR3 is 13 residues. Looked up from germline, CDR1 is LGHNT and CDR2 is FRNRAP. The CDR3 sequence is CASGLQENTEALF. The CDR3 nucleotides read TGTGCTAGTGGATTGCAGGAGAACACTGAAGCTTTATTT.

This clone was counted ten times or more. The chain combines TRBV7-2 with TRBJ2-7, with 9 bases fitting TRBD2. Germline CDR1 reads SGHTA; CDR2 reads FQGNSA. V shed 5 bases, J shed 0 bases, and the junction held 5 bases outside the gene matches. The CDR3 has 15 amino acids. CDR3 sequence reads: CASSSTSGPSYEQYF. The CDR3 DNA sequence: TGTGCCAGCAGCAGTACTAGCGGGCCCTCCTACGAGCAGTACTTC.

The table lists this clone with many counts. This chain joins TRBV11-2 and TRBJ2-1, with 10 bases identical to TRBD2. V gave up 2 bases and J gave up 7 bases; unmatched junction bases: 11. Germline CDR1 is SGHAT and CDR2 is FQNNGV. The length of the CDR3 is 17 residues. The CDR3 region has the DNA TGTGCCAGCAGCTTACTCTCGAAGCTAGCGGGAGAGAATGAGCAGTTCTTC. Translation gives CASSLLSKLAGENEQFF.

This clone was found many times. V is TRBV12-3 or TRBV12-4 and J is TRBJ2-2; 13 bases are a match to TRBD2. CDR3 length: 15 residues. The trim removed 6 bases at V and 3 bases at J, leaving 1 base unmatched. As DNA, the CDR3 is TGTGCCAGCAGCACTAGCGGGAGGGACACCGGGGAGCTGTTTTTT. This translates into CASSTSGRDTGELFF.

This clone has more than one count but fewer than ten. Other DNA sequences from this sample encode an identical CDR3 as well. The V gene is TRBV28, the J gene TRBJ1-1; the D gene is possibly TRBD1 (5 bases). Germline assignment: CDR1 MDHEN and CDR2 SYDVKM. This CDR3 contains 13 residues. Trimming shortened V by 2 bases and J by 2 bases, and 6 bases separated the two germline ends. CDR3 DNA: TGTGCCAGCAGTTTAGGGGGAAACACTGAAGCTTTCTTT. This translates into CASSLGGNTEAFF.

This clone was recorded many times. The chain combines TRBV11-3 with TRBJ1-4, with D unresolved. V shed 5 bases and J shed 2 bases, with 9 bases lying between them. This CDR3 has 14 residues. In germline, CDR1 is SGHNT, CDR2 YENEEA. The CDR3 bases are TGTGCCAGCAGCCTAGGGTTCACTAATGAAAAACTGTTTTTT. The encoded protein is CASSLGFTNEKLFF.

The table lists this clone with a few counts. The chain uses TRBV5-1 and TRBJ1-1, with D possibly being TRBD1 (5 bases). The germline gives CDR1 SGHRS, CDR2 YFSETQ. Trimming removed 2 bases at V and 6 bases at J, with 17 bases between. The CDR3 consists of 15 residues. The CDR3 sequence: CASSFDGLKGAEAFF. The CDR3 nucleotides read TGCGCCAGCAGCTTTGACGGGTTAAAAGGGGCTGAAGCTTTCTTT.

The table lists this clone with many counts. The chain joins TRBV28 to TRBJ1-3; TRBD1 matches at 10 bases. V lost 7 bases and J lost 5; bases outside the gene matches: 11. CDR3 length equals 16 residues. Germline loops: CDR1 MDHEN, CDR2 SYDVKM. The CDR3 region is CASIGDRGTFRNTIYF. CDR3 coding DNA: TGTGCCAGCATCGGGGACAGGGGCACCTTTCGAAACACCATATATTTT.

Note on this clone: At one of its ends the junction is not consistent with the germline gene, which may arise from a read error. The CDR3 reads CASSRDRDRLEAYF. In nucleotides, the CDR3 is TGTGCCAGCAGCCGCGACCGGGACAGATTGGAAGCTTACTTT. This rearrangement joins TRBV6-2 or TRBV6-3 to TRBJ1-1; 7 bases match TRBD1. Germline CDR1 is MNHEY and CDR2 is SVGEGT. This CDR3 comprises 14 residues.

This clone was counted at least ten times. The rearrangement joins TRBV7-9 to TRBJ2-2; unclear D gene. The CDR3 extends over 13 amino acids. Germline V gene sequence: CDR1 SEHNR, CDR2 FQNEAQ (reference sequence). V was cut by 5 bases and J by 5 bases, with 9 bases left in between. CDR3 residues: CASSLTLTGELFF. The CDR3 DNA reads as TGTGCCAGCAGCCTGACCCTGACCGGGGAGCTGTTTTTT. Filled out from reference TRBV7-9 and TRBJ2-2, the complete variable domain reads DTGVSQNPRHKITKRGQNVTFRCDPISEHNRLYWYRQTLGQGPEFLTYFQNEAQLEKSRLLSDRFSAERPKGSFSTLEIQRTEQGDSAMYLCASSLTLTGELFFGEGSRLTVL.